What follows describes a single T cell receptor (beta chain). Its antigen is unidentified. The source of the sample is a study of CD8 T cells in Susac syndrome. Study-wide results and limits: The authors acknowledged that their TCR sequencing and HLA analysis involved a relatively small number of individuals.

As controls, healthy donors matched for age and sex were used. Trimming took off 0 bases at V and 1 base at J, with 10 bases between the two ends. CDR1 is LGHDT and CDR2 is YNNKEL in the germline V gene (reference sequence). The CDR3 covers 15 residues. A quantity of 0.5 to 1 ug RNA underwent reverse transcription using random hexamers. By means of immunoSEQ multiplex PCR, TCR beta CDR3 spanning 54 Vbeta and 13 Jbeta underwent amplification. TCRdb re-derived calls from the immunoSEQ multiplex PCR reads in MiXCR, one entry per CDR3 protein. The sample gives 70,000 or so distinct CDR3 sequences, approximately 95% of which show up once; around 0.25% is in the top ten.

V usage is TRBV3-1 and J usage is TRBJ2-7, with no clear D. Sequenced sample: CD8+ T cells from PBMCs. The sequence was obtained from a human donor in good health. The CDR3 nucleotides read TGTGCCAGCAGCCAAGATTCAACAGTGTCCTACGAGCAGTACGTC. This codes for CASSQDSTVSYEQYV.